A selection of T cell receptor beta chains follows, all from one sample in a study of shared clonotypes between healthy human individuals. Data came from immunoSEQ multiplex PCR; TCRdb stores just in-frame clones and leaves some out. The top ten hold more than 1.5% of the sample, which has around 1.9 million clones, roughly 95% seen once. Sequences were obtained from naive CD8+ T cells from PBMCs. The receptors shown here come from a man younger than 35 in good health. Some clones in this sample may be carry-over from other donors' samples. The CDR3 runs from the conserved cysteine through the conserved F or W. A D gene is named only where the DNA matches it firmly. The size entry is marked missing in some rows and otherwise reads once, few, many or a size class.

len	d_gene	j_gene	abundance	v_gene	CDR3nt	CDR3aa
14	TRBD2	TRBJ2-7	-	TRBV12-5	TGTAAGAGGGGTAGCGGGCCAAGCTCCTACGAGCAGTACTTC	CKRGSGPSSYEQYF
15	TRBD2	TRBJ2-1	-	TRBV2	TGTGCCTGTATTTTAAAGGCTAGCGGGAGGAATGAGCAGTTCTTC	CACILKASGRNEQFF
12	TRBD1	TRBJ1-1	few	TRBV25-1	TGTGCCAGCGGGGGACAGGGAAAGGGAGCTTTCTTT	CASGGQGKGAFF
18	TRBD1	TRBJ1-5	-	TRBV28	TGTGCCAGCACACCAGTGGTAGGGACAGTTTATAGCAATCAGCCCCAGCATTTT	CASTPVVGTVYSNQPQHF
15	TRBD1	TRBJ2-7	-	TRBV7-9	TGTGCCAGCAGCCCCCGGGACAGGTCGTCCTACGAGCAGTACTTC	CASSPRDRSSYEQYF
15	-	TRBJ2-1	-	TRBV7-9	TGTGCCAGCAGCCCTATGGGGGGGACAAACAATGAGCAGTTCTTC	CASSPMGGTNNEQFF
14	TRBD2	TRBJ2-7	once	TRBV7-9	TGTGCCAGCAGCTCCACGGGGGGCTCCTACGAGCAGTACTTC	CASSSTGGSYEQYF
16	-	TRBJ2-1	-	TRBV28	TGTGCCAGCTGTAAGGCCGGCAGGAGCTCCTACAATGAGCAGTTCTTC	CASCKAGRSSYNEQFF
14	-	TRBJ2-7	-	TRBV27	TGTGCCAGCAGCTTAGGAGGGCCCATAGACGAGCAGTACTTC	CASSLGGPIDEQYF
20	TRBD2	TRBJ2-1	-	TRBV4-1	TGCGCCAGCAGCCAAACCGGACTAGCGGGAGGGTCGAGCTCCTACAATGAGCAGTTCTTC	CASSQTGLAGGSSSYNEQFF
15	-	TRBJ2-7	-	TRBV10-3	TGTGCCATCAGTGAACGGACAGGGACTACCTACGAGCAGTACTTC	CAISERTGTTYEQYF
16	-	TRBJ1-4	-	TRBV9	TGTGCCAGCAGCCGACGGGGGGGTACAACTAATGAAAAACTGTTTTTT	CASSRRGGTTNEKLFF
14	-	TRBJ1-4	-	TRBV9	TGTGCCAGCAGCGTACAGGCAACTAATGAAAAACTGTTTTTT	CASSVQATNEKLFF
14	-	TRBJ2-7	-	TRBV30	TGTGCCTGGAGTGTACGAGAATCTTACTACGAGCAGTACTTC	CAWSVRESYYEQYF
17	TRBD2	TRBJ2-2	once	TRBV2	TGTGCCACCTCAACCCAAGGACTAGCGGCGAACACCGGGGAGCTGTTTTTT	CATSTQGLAANTGELFF
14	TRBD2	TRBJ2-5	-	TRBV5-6	TGTGCCAGCAGCTTGGGGGGACTAGCAGAGACCCAGTACTTC	CASSLGGLAETQYF
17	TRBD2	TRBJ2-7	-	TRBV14	TGTGCCAGCAGTCCCCGTTGGAGTAGCGGGCTGTCTCACGAGCAGTACTTC	CASSPRWSSGLSHEQYF
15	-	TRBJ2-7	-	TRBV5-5	TGTGCCAGCAGCTTGTCAGTCCTCATCTCCTACGAGCAGTACTTC	CASSLSVLISYEQYF
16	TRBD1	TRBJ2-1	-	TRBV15	TGTGCCACCAGCAGAGAAACAGGGGGGACCTACAATGAGCAGTTCTTC	CATSRETGGTYNEQFF
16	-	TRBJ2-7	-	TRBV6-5	TGTGCCAGCAGTTACTCATTCGGTACGAGTTCCTACGAGCAGTACTTC	CASSYSFGTSSYEQYF
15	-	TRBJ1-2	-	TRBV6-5	TGTGCCAGCAGTTATAACCCGGACAGCTACTATGGCTACACCTTC	CASSYNPDSYYGYTF
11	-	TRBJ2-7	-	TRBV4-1	TGCGCCAGCAGCCGCGGGGCAGAGCAGTACTTC	CASSRGAEQYF
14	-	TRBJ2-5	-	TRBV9	TGTGCCAGCAGCGTATACGACAGACAAGAGACCCAGTACTTC	CASSVYDRQETQYF
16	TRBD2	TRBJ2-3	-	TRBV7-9	TGTGCCAGCAGCCCCCTCTCGACTAGCGATACAGATACGCAGTATTTT	CASSPLSTSDTDTQYF
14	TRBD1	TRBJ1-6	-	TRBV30	TGTGCCTGGAGTCAGACAGGGGGTTGGTCACCCCTCCACTTT	CAWSQTGGWSPLHF
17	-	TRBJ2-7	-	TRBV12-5	TGTGCTAGTGGTACACCCTCTTTGGGGGAGAGATCCTACGAGCAGTACTTC	CASGTPSLGERSYEQYF
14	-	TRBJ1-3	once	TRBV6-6	TGTGCCAGCCTATCACGGGATTCTGGAAGCACCATATATTTT	CASLSRDSGSTIYF
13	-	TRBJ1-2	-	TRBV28	TGTGCCAGCAGTTTTAGCAAAAACTATGGCTACACCTTC	CASSFSKNYGYTF
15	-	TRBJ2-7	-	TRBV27	TGTGCCAGCAGACTGAAGGGCTTTGGCTCCTACGAGCAGTACTTC	CASRLKGFGSYEQYF
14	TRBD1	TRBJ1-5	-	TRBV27	TGTGCCAGCAGCCCCGACAGGGTGCATCAGCCCCAGCATTTT	CASSPDRVHQPQHF
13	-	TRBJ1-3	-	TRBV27	TGTGCCAGCCAGGGCGGATCTGGAAACACCATATATTTT	CASQGGSGNTIYF
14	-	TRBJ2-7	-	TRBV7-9	TGTGCCAGCAGCTTAGGGGGGACAACCGGCGAGCAGTACTTC	CASSLGGTTGEQYF
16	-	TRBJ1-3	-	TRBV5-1	TGCGCCAGCAGCTTGGAGGTGGGAACCTCTGGAAACACCATATATTTT	CASSLEVGTSGNTIYF
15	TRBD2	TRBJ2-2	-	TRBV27	TGTGCCAGCAGCCTAGCGGGAGGAGTCACCGGGGAGCTGTTTTTT	CASSLAGGVTGELFF
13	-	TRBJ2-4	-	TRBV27	TGTGCCAGCAGTAGGGACTTCAAAAACATTCAGTACTTC	CASSRDFKNIQYF
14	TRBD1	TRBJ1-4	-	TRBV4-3	TGCGCCAGCAGCCATGACAGGGGGCAGGAAAAACTGTTTTTT	CASSHDRGQEKLFF
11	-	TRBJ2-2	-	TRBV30	TGTGCCTGGAGTGGAGGCGGGGAGCTGTTTTTT	CAWSGGGELFF
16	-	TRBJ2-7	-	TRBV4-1	TGCGCCAGCAGCCAAGAAAGTGGGTCCGGGTACTACGAGCAGTACTTC	CASSQESGSGYYEQYF
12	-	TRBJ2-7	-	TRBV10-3	TGTGCCATCAGTGAATTCGCCAACGAGCAGTACTTC	CAISEFANEQYF
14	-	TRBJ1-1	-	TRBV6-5	TGTGCCAGCAGTTACCAGGACGGGAACACTGAAGCTTTCTTT	CASSYQDGNTEAFF
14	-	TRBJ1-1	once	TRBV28	TGTGCCAGCAGTTTCCCGGGGGGAGACACTGAAGCTTTCTTT	CASSFPGGDTEAFF
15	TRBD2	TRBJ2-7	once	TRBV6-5	TGTGCCAGCAGTACCCTAGCGGAAGGGGTCTACGAGCAGTACTTC	CASSTLAEGVYEQYF
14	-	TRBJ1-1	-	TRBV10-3	TGTGCCATCAGTGATGCTAACAGGAACACTGAAGCTTTCTTT	CAISDANRNTEAFF
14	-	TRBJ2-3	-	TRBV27	TGTGCCAGCAGTTTAGGGGGTTCTTCAGATACGCAGTATTTT	CASSLGGSSDTQYF
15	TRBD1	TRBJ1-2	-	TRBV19	TGTGCCAGTAGTATGGGACAGGGGGTGATCTATGGCTACACCTTC	CASSMGQGVIYGYTF
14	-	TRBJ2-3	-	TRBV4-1	TGCGCCAGCAGAGCACAGGGGGACTATGGTACGCAGTATTTT	CASRAQGDYGTQYF
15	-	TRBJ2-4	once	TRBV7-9	TGTGCCAGCAGCTCTCGAAGCGGACGAAAAAACATTCAGTACTTC	CASSSRSGRKNIQYF
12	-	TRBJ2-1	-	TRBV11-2	TGTGCCAGCAGAGGCGCCTACAATGAGCAGTTCTTC	CASRGAYNEQFF
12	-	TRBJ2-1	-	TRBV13	TGTGCCAGCAGCTCGGACTACAATGAGCAGTTCTTC	CASSSDYNEQFF
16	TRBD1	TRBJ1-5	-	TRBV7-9	TGTGCCAGCAGCTTAGGAGTGACAGGGGGAAATCAGCCCCAGCATTTT	CASSLGVTGGNQPQHF
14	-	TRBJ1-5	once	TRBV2	TGTGCCAGCAGTCGTCCCGGGACGAATCAGCCCCAGCATTTT	CASSRPGTNQPQHF